Listed here are 6 T cell receptor beta chains from one sample, sequenced in a study of blood T cell repertoires in COVID-19. Method: immunoSEQ multiplex PCR; TCRdb's copy keeps in-frame clones and lacks some. Among about 190,000 clones listed, around 77% were seen once. Material: peripheral blood. Receptors originate from a man between 60 and 75 years old with active or convalescent COVID-19.

The rearrangement uses TRBV28 and TRBJ1-5, with D maybe TRBD1 (5 bases). The germline V and J ends were trimmed by 2 bases and 7 bases, with 12 bases remaining between them. The CDR3 sequence is 14 residues long. Germline CDR1 MDHEN, CDR2 SYDVKM. CDR3 sequence (DNA): TGTGCCAGCAGTTTAGGCCAGGGCATGCAGCCCCAGCATTTT. As protein: CASSLGQGMQPQHF. The full variable domain, rest sourced from reference TRBV28 and TRBJ1-5, is DVKVTQSSRYLVKRTGEKVFLECVQDMDHENMFWYRQDPGLGLRLIYFSYDVKMKEKGDIPEGYSVSREKKERFSLILESASTNQTSMYLCASSLGQGMQPQHFGDGTRLSIL.

This chain links TRBV24-1 with TRBJ2-2; 9 bases are a match to TRBD1. The CDR3 totals 16 residues. V lost 2 bases and J lost 5; bases outside the gene matches: 5. In germline, CDR1 is KGHDR, CDR2 SFDVKD. The CDR3 coding sequence is TGTGCCACCAGTGATTCCGGGACAGGGAAGACCGGGGAGCTGTTTTTT. As protein: CATSDSGTGKTGELFF.

The V gene is TRBV4-3, the J gene TRBJ2-3; D is perhaps TRBD1 (5 bases). With 2 bases removed from V and 0 bases from J, the gap between germline ends came to 18 bases. CDR1 and CDR2 from the germline V gene are LGHNA and YSLEER. The CDR3 is 18 residues long. The chain's CDR3 is CASSQYPISGASTDTQYF. CDR3 bases: TGCGCCAGCAGCCAATACCCCATATCTGGGGCTAGCACAGATACGCAGTATTTT.

With respect to this clone: The junction shows a germline mismatch at one end, possibly a read error. This chain joins TRBV4-3 and TRBJ1-5, with 7 bases identical to TRBD1. CDR1 is LGHNA and CDR2 is YSLEER in the germline V gene. CDR3 length: 16 residues. DNA for the CDR3: TGCGCCAGCAGCCAATCCAGGGGGGAAAGGAGCCAGCCCCTGCTTTTT. It codes for CASSQSRGERSQPLLF.

The genes are TRBV7-2 and TRBJ2-5, with 7 bases identical to TRBD2. Germline V gives CDR1 SGHTA, CDR2 FQGNSA. The CDR3 is 14 residues long. V lost 3 bases and J lost 5; bases outside the gene matches: 6. The CDR3 DNA reads TGTGCCAGCAGCTTGGGGGGGTCGATCGAGACCCAGTACTTC. Its translation is CASSLGGSIETQYF.

The chain uses TRBV7-3 and TRBJ2-3; 15 bases fit TRBD2. There are 20 residues in the CDR3. J was trimmed by 4 bases and V by 0 bases; bases with no gene match: 11. In germline, CDR1 is SGHTA, CDR2 FQGTGA. This CDR3 reads CASSLTRMGTSGRIPDTQYF. The CDR3 nucleotides are TGTGCCAGCAGCTTAACGCGGATGGGGACTAGCGGGAGGATACCAGATACGCAGTATTTT.